Listed below are T cell receptor beta chains from one sample, sequenced in a study of T cells after yellow fever vaccination. In TCRdb, the 5' RACE reads were re-called with MiXCR into one record per CDR3 protein. Counted here are some 600,000 distinct CDR3 sequences, around 17% occurring once; the ten biggest clones make up around a sixth. The sample in question was PBMCs, obtained less than 6 days after the first yellow fever vaccination. Receptor source: a man between 18 and 29 years old who received the YFV17D yellow fever vaccine. The CDR3 runs from the conserved cysteine through the conserved F or W. The order of the fields is J gene, D gene, clone size, V gene, CDR3 DNA, CDR3 protein. A D gene is named only where the DNA matches it firmly. Expanded clones get a size class; other rows say once, few or many, or leave the size out.

j_call: TRBJ1-4; d_call: .; clone_size: few; v_call: TRBV7-9; cdr3_nt: TGTGCCAGCAGCCCCAACCGGAACGGAAAACTGTTTTTT; cdr3_aa: CASSPNRNGKLFF
j_call: TRBJ2-1; d_call: .; clone_size: few; v_call: TRBV18; cdr3_nt: TGTGCCAGCTCACCTGGTACAATCCGAAATGAGCAGTTCTTC; cdr3_aa: CASSPGTIRNEQFF
j_call: TRBJ2-7; d_call: .; clone_size: .; v_call: TRBV6-2/TRBV6-3; cdr3_nt: TGTGCCAGCAGCCGCGGTACTAGAGAATCTTACGAGCAGTACTTC; cdr3_aa: CASSRGTRESYEQYF
j_call: TRBJ1-1; d_call: .; clone_size: .; v_call: TRBV12-3/TRBV12-4; cdr3_nt: TGTGCCAGCAGTTTAAGGCAAGGAGGGAATGCTTTCTTT; cdr3_aa: CASSLRQGGNAFF
j_call: TRBJ1-5; d_call: .; clone_size: .; v_call: TRBV28; cdr3_nt: TGTGCCGCAGCAAGGGGGGGCAATCAGCCCCAGCATTTT; cdr3_aa: CAAARGGNQPQHF
j_call: TRBJ2-5; d_call: .; clone_size: many; v_call: TRBV29-1; cdr3_nt: TGCAGCGTGGCCACCCCCTGGGAGACCCAGTACTTC; cdr3_aa: CSVATPWETQYF
j_call: TRBJ2-2; d_call: .; clone_size: few; v_call: TRBV24-1; cdr3_nt: TGTGCCACAAGTGGATCCGTGAGGGGGTCGAACACCGGGGAGCTGTTTTTT; cdr3_aa: CATSGSVRGSNTGELFF
j_call: TRBJ1-5; d_call: .; clone_size: many; v_call: TRBV19; cdr3_nt: TGTGCCAGTAGTCCGGGGTTTGGGAGCAATCAGCCCCAGCATTTT; cdr3_aa: CASSPGFGSNQPQHF
j_call: TRBJ2-3; d_call: .; clone_size: .; v_call: TRBV19; cdr3_nt: TGTGCCAGTAGTGCCGTACTCCACCCTCCAGATACGCAGTATTTT; cdr3_aa: CASSAVLHPPDTQYF
j_call: TRBJ2-7; d_call: TRBD2; clone_size: few; v_call: TRBV12-3/TRBV12-4; cdr3_nt: TGTGCCAGCAGTTTGAGCGGGGACTCCTACGAGCAGTACTTC; cdr3_aa: CASSLSGDSYEQYF
j_call: TRBJ2-3; d_call: .; clone_size: .; v_call: TRBV25-1; cdr3_nt: TGTGCCAGCGGCCTAGGGATAGATACGCAGTATTTT; cdr3_aa: CASGLGIDTQYF
j_call: TRBJ1-4; d_call: .; clone_size: .; v_call: TRBV7-9; cdr3_nt: TGTGCCAGCAGCCCCTCGGTGGAAAAACTGTTTTTT; cdr3_aa: CASSPSVEKLFF
j_call: TRBJ1-6; d_call: TRBD1; clone_size: .; v_call: TRBV7-2; cdr3_nt: TGTGCCAGCAGCCTCGACAGGGCCCTTAACTCACCCCTCCACTTT; cdr3_aa: CASSLDRALNSPLHF
j_call: TRBJ2-1; d_call: .; clone_size: few; v_call: TRBV7-2; cdr3_nt: TGTGCCAGCAGCTCCGCGGGACAGACTACAAGTGAGCAGTTCTTC; cdr3_aa: CASSSAGQTTSEQFF
j_call: TRBJ1-1; d_call: TRBD1; clone_size: .; v_call: TRBV7-8; cdr3_nt: TGTGCCAGCAGACCCAACAGGGGGATGAACACTGAAGCTTTCTTT; cdr3_aa: CASRPNRGMNTEAFF
j_call: TRBJ1-5; d_call: .; clone_size: few; v_call: TRBV5-1; cdr3_nt: TGCGCCAGCAGCGGAAACAGGGATCGAGGCAATCAGCCCCAGCATTTT; cdr3_aa: CASSGNRDRGNQPQHF
j_call: TRBJ2-2; d_call: .; clone_size: .; v_call: TRBV6-5; cdr3_nt: TGTGCCAGCAGCTTATGGACCGGACAGCCGAACACCGGGGAGCTGTTTTTT; cdr3_aa: CASSLWTGQPNTGELFF
j_call: TRBJ2-3; d_call: TRBD2; clone_size: many; v_call: TRBV20-1; cdr3_nt: TGCAGTGGCCAACTAGCGGGGGTGTCAGATACGCAGTATTTT; cdr3_aa: CSGQLAGVSDTQYF
j_call: TRBJ2-7; d_call: TRBD1; clone_size: few; v_call: TRBV20-1; cdr3_nt: TGCAGTGCCACGGAAAGTACAGGGGTGTACGAGCAGTACTTC; cdr3_aa: CSATESTGVYEQYF
j_call: TRBJ2-1; d_call: .; clone_size: .; v_call: TRBV7-3; cdr3_nt: TGTGCCAGCAGCCCTGACATCACCCGTTCCTACAATGAGCAGTTCTTC; cdr3_aa: CASSPDITRSYNEQFF
j_call: TRBJ2-5; d_call: .; clone_size: .; v_call: TRBV10-3; cdr3_nt: TGTGCCATCAGTGAGTCGGGTTTACAAGAGACCCAGTACTTC; cdr3_aa: CAISESGLQETQYF
j_call: TRBJ2-7; d_call: .; clone_size: .; v_call: TRBV5-1; cdr3_nt: TGCGCCAGCAGCTTGGCTCGGGATCGGTGGGACGAGCAGTACTTC; cdr3_aa: CASSLARDRWDEQYF
j_call: TRBJ1-5; d_call: TRBD1; clone_size: .; v_call: TRBV15; cdr3_nt: TGTGCCACCAGCAGCCACAGGGGCCCCAATCAGCCCCAGCATTTT; cdr3_aa: CATSSHRGPNQPQHF
j_call: TRBJ1-5; d_call: .; clone_size: .; v_call: TRBV7-2; cdr3_nt: TGTGCCAGCAGCCCGCGGGCGGGGAATCAGCCCCAGCATTTT; cdr3_aa: CASSPRAGNQPQHF
j_call: TRBJ2-3; d_call: TRBD1; clone_size: few; v_call: TRBV7-9; cdr3_nt: TGTGCCAGCAGCTCAGGGGGGACAGGCGGGACAGATACGCAGTATTTT; cdr3_aa: CASSSGGTGGTDTQYF